Sequencing of this T cell receptor (beta chain) was carried out in a study of beta chain features in type 1 diabetes. This clone was picked up a small number of times. Of the isolated RNA, all was reverse transcribed, and so the sequenced material was expressed TCRB transcripts. Libraries were prepared by immunoSEQ multiplex PCR; TCRdb keeps only in-frame clonotypes and omits some of them. Among 430,000 or so clones, roughly 10% were seen once, and the ten largest hold more than 0.045%. The sequencing sample was made of naive CD4+ T cells from blood. This receptor was obtained from a woman aged 18-30 years in good health.

Written as DNA, the CDR3 is TGCAGTTCGGGACCTAACAATGAGCAGTTCTTC. Its protein product is CSSGPNNEQFF. The chain combines TRBV20-1 with TRBJ2-1; tentatively, D is TRBD1 or TRBD2 (5 bases each). The CDR3 covers 11 residues. CDR1 is DFQATT, CDR2 SNEGSKA, per germline (reference sequence). The V end was cut by 8 bases, the J end by 5 bases, with 10 bases between.